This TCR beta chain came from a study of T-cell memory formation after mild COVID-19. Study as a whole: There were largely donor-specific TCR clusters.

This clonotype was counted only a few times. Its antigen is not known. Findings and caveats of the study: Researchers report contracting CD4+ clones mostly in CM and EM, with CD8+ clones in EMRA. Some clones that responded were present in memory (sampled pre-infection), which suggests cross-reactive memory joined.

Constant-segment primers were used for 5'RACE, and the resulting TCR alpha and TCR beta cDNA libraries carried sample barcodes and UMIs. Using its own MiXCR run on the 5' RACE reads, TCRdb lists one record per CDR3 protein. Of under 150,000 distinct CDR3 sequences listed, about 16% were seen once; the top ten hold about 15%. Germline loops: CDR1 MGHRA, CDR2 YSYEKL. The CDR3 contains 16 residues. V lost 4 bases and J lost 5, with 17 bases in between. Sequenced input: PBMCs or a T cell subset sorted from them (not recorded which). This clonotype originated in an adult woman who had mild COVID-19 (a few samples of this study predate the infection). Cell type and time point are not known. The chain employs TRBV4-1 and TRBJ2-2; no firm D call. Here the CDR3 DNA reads TGCGCCAGCAGCCCCGTCATACAGCGCCGAACCGGGGAGCTGTTTTTT. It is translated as CASSPVIQRRTGELFF.